These 31 T cell receptor beta chains were sequenced from one sample in a study of high-grade serous ovarian cancer treatment subgroups. Method: immunoSEQ multiplex PCR; TCRdb's copy keeps in-frame clones and lacks some. Of 35,000 to 45,000 clones in the sample, over 60% were seen once. Tumor samples were obtained before definitive surgery or chemotherapy. The sequenced sample consisted of tumor tissue. The source is a human donor with high-grade serous ovarian cancer.

The V and J genes are TRBV6-1 and TRBJ1-1; D might be TRBD1 (5 bases). V dropped 10 bases and J dropped 0 bases, with 15 bases sitting between them. The CDR3 loop spans 14 amino acids. Germline V gene data show CDR1 as MNHNS and CDR2 as SASEGT. CDR3 sequence: CATCTGTVNTEAFF. The CDR3 DNA reads as TGTGCCACCTGTACCGGGACGGTGAACACTGAAGCTTTCTTT.

This clone came up once. CDR3 protein: CASSFMNGRHNEQFF. The DNA for the CDR3 is TGTGCCAGCAGCTTCATGAATGGGCGACACAATGAGCAGTTCTTC. The rearrangement links TRBV11-2 to TRBJ2-1; D is uncertain. CDR3 length equals 15 residues. The V gene lost 3 bases and the J gene lost 5 bases, with 14 bases spanning the gap. Germline V CDR1 and CDR2: SGHAT, FQNNGV.

The chain combines TRBV25-1 with TRBJ1-1; D call uncertain. The CDR3 loop spans 13 amino acids. The V end lost 5 bases, the J end lost 2 bases, and 9 bases lay between the germline ends. Germline assignment: CDR1 MGHDK and CDR2 SYGVNS. The CDR3 here is CASSYNRNTEAFF. The CDR3 DNA reads TGTGCCAGCAGTTACAACAGAAACACTGAAGCTTTCTTT. Based on the CDR3 plus reference TRBV25-1 and TRBJ1-1, the full variable domain is EADIYQTPRYLVIGTGKKITLECSQTMGHDKMYWYQQDPGMELHLIHYSYGVNSTEKGDLSSESTVSRIRTEHFPLTLESARPSHTSQYLCASSYNRNTEAFFGQGTRLTVV.

This clone is deemed medium-sized (0.01 to 0.1%). This chain uses TRBV27 with TRBJ1-1; maybe TRBD1 (5 bases). V lost 6 bases and J lost 3, with 14 bases in between. CDR3 length: 14 amino acids. The germline gives CDR1 MNHEY, CDR2 SMNVEV (reference sequence). This CDR3 is CASRGQGGHTEAFF. In DNA, the CDR3 is TGTGCCAGCAGAGGCCAGGGCGGGCACACTGAAGCTTTCTTT.

The chain combines TRBV5-1 with TRBJ2-1; TRBD2 might be the D (6 bases). CDR3 length: 18 residues. Germline lookup yields CDR1 SGHRS and CDR2 YFSETQ. V lost 0 bases and J lost 3, with 19 bases in between. DNA of the CDR3: TGCGCCAGCAGCTTGGGGGGGGTGGGGGGAGGTCTCTACAATGAGCAGTTCTTC. Its protein is CASSLGGVGGGLYNEQFF.

The genes are TRBV13 and TRBJ2-3; D may be TRBD2 (5 bases). Looked up from germline, CDR1 is PRHDT and CDR2 is FYEKMQ (reference sequence). The CDR3 has 16 residues. V dropped 4 bases and J dropped 4 bases, with 18 bases sitting between them. The DNA for the CDR3 is TGTGCCAGCAGCTGGGCCCGGCCGGAGGCCGCAGATACGCAGTATTTT. Amino acid sequence: CASSWARPEAADTQYF. The variable domain in full, with the rest retrieved from reference TRBV13 and TRBJ2-3, is AAGVIQSPRHLIKEKRETATLKCYPIPRHDTVYWYQQGPGQDPQFLISFYEKMQSDKGSIPDRFSAQQFSDYHSELNMSSLELGDSALYFCASSWARPEAADTQYFGPGTRLTVL.

This clone was recorded a few times. The V gene is TRBV19, the J gene TRBJ1-1, with a tentative D call TRBD1 (5 bases). Germline V gene sequence: CDR1 LNHDA, CDR2 SQIVND (reference sequence). V gave up 5 bases and J gave up 4 bases, with 14 bases separating them. The CDR3 runs 14 residues. The CDR3 here is CASSSPGGGTEAFF. The CDR3 nucleotides are TGTGCCAGTAGTTCCCCCGGGGGTGGCACTGAAGCTTTCTTT.

The V call is TRBV6-6, the J call TRBJ2-7, with D possibly TRBD2 on 5 matching bases. CDR3 length: 16 amino acids. The germline V gene encodes CDR1 MNHNY and CDR2 SVGAGI (reference sequence). V dropped 0 bases and J dropped 7 bases, with 19 bases sitting between them. The CDR3 loop reads CASSYSRTRDSGEQYF. CDR3 bases: TGTGCCAGCAGTTACTCTAGAACTAGAGACTCGGGTGAGCAGTACTTC.

The chain links TRBV13 to TRBJ2-7, with D perhaps TRBD1 (6 bases). This CDR3 contains 12 residues. Between the trimmed V and J ends, which lost 6 bases and 3 bases, there was a span of 9 bases. Germline V CDR1 and CDR2: PRHDT, FYEKMQ (reference sequence). The CDR3 region is CASRSDSYEQYF. CDR3 DNA: TGTGCCAGCAGATCGGACAGCTACGAGCAGTACTTC.

The CDR3 DNA is TGTGCCAGCAGCTTAACTAGCGGGAGTGGGGCCAACGTCCTGACTTTC. Amino acid sequence: CASSLTSGSGANVLTF. The V gene is TRBV7-3, the J gene TRBJ2-6; TRBD2 agrees at 9 bases. The CDR3 loop spans 16 amino acids. V gave up 0 bases and J gave up 3 bases; unmatched junction bases: 0. Germline CDR1 and CDR2: SGHTA and FQGTGA.

This chain uses TRBV4-3 with TRBJ2-1; D possibly corresponds to TRBD2 (7 bases). CDR3 length equals 14 residues. V was cut by 0 bases and J by 15 bases, with 18 bases left in between. Looked up from germline, CDR1 is LGHNA and CDR2 is YSLEER. In DNA, the CDR3 is TGCGCCAGCAGCCAAGAATCCTGGGGGGGCCCGGGGTTCTTC. This codes for CASSQESWGGPGFF.

This clone showed up just once. CDR3 coding DNA: TGCGCCAGCAGCTTGGGGGACTACGTAGAGCAGTTCTTC. It encodes CASSLGDYVEQFF. V is TRBV5-1 and J is TRBJ2-1; 7 bases are shared with TRBD2. The CDR3 runs 13 residues. Germline CDR1 is SGHRS and CDR2 is YFSETQ. V lost 0 bases to trimming and J lost 10 bases; unmatched junction nucleotides: 4. The whole variable domain, remainder taken from reference TRBV5-1 and TRBJ2-1, is KAGVTQTPRYLIKTRGQQVTLSCSPISGHRSVSWYQQTPGQGLQFLFEYFSETQRNKGNFPGRFSGRQFSNSRSEMNVSTLELGDSALYLCASSLGDYVEQFFGPGTRLTVL.

This clone was detected only once. This sequence joins TRBV5-5 and TRBJ2-7; 10 positions match TRBD1. Germline loops: CDR1 SGHKS, CDR2 YYEKEE (reference sequence). This CDR3 is built from 15 residues. V was clipped by 1 base and J by 5 bases; unmatched bases: 6. CDR3: CASSLSTGGFHEQYF. The CDR3 DNA is TGTGCCAGCAGCTTGTCGACAGGGGGCTTCCACGAGCAGTACTTC.

The chain's CDR3 is CASSHWEGTSAYEQYF. The CDR3 nucleotides are TGCGCCAGCAGCCATTGGGAAGGGACTAGCGCTTACGAGCAGTACTTC. This sequence joins TRBV4-1 and TRBJ2-5; the match to TRBD2 covers 10 bases. The J call may not be correct, given that the DNA end is closer to TRBJ2-7. CDR1 and CDR2 from the germline V gene are MGHRA and YSYEKL. This CDR3 region has 16 residues.

The rearrangement joins TRBV6-1 to TRBJ2-5; D not certain. Germline V gene data show CDR1 as MNHNS and CDR2 as SASEGT. The V end was cut by 6 bases, the J end by 2 bases, with 13 bases between. The CDR3 contains 14 residues. The CDR3 nucleotides are TGTGCCAGCAGCTGGCGGTGTGTTCAAGAGACCCAGTACTTC. This translates into CASSWRCVQETQYF.

The rearrangement links TRBV11-2 to TRBJ2-7; the match to TRBD2 covers 9 bases. J lost 2 bases, V lost 7 bases, and 21 bases had no gene match. The CDR3 is made up of 19 amino acids. CDR1 is SGHAT, CDR2 FQNNGV, per germline. Here the CDR3 reads CASTPLGQLTSGPTYEQYF. As DNA, the CDR3 is TGTGCCAGCACGCCGTTGGGACAGTTGACTAGCGGACCAACCTACGAGCAGTACTTC.

This clone was detected once. The V gene is TRBV18, the J gene TRBJ2-3; 8 bases are shared with TRBD1. CDR3 length equals 14 residues. Germline CDR1 is KGHSH and CDR2 is LQKENI. The V and J ends lost 7 bases and 1 base, in that order; junction bases with no gene match: 4. The CDR3: CASFETGGTDTQYF. The CDR3 DNA follows: TGTGCCAGCTTCGAGACAGGGGGCACAGATACGCAGTATTTT.

The V and J genes are TRBV2 and TRBJ2-7; weak D call: TRBD2 (6 bases). Deletions cut 7 bases from V and 1 base from J, with 14 bases between. Germline loops: CDR1 SNHLY, CDR2 FYNNEI. There are 14 residues in the CDR3. As DNA, the CDR3 is TGTGCCAGCACCTTGGGGGGTCTATCCTACGAGCAGTACTTC. Its protein is CASTLGGLSYEQYF.

This clone was counted only a few times. V gene TRBV2 combines with J gene TRBJ1-5; the D is unclear. V gave up 4 bases and J gave up 5 bases, with 15 bases separating them. This CDR3 has 15 residues. The germline V gene has CDR1 SNHLY and CDR2 FYNNEI. The CDR3, as DNA: TGTGCCAGCAGTGTCAGGCCATCGGGCGATCAGCCCCAGCATTTT. Its protein is CASSVRPSGDQPQHF.

The V and J genes are TRBV7-9 and TRBJ1-4, with D possibly matching TRBD1 (5 bases). Trimming stripped 3 bases from V and 4 bases from J, with 12 bases between. Per germline, CDR1 SEHNR and CDR2 FQNEAQ (reference sequence). This CDR3 region has 15 residues. The chain's CDR3 is CASSLPARGNEKLFF. As DNA, the CDR3 is TGTGCCAGCAGCTTGCCCGCAAGGGGTAATGAAAAACTGTTTTTT.

This clone occurred a few times. The chain couples TRBV6-5 to TRBJ1-2; 8 bases match TRBD1. The CDR3 has 13 amino acids. Trimming at V came to 2 bases and at J to 6 bases, leaving 2 bases not matched to a gene. The germline V gene has CDR1 MNHEY and CDR2 SVGAGI. CDR3 loop: CASSYGQGHGYTF. CDR3 nucleotide sequence: TGTGCCAGCAGTTACGGACAGGGACATGGCTACACCTTC.

V usage is TRBV28 and J usage is TRBJ1-2; 9 bases fit TRBD1. The germline gives CDR1 MDHEN, CDR2 SYDVKM. This CDR3 comprises 14 residues. Losses at the gene ends were 4 bases for V and 4 bases for J; bases not matched to a gene: 4. The CDR3 DNA is TGTGCCAGCAGTTACGGACAGGGGTCCTATGGCTACACCTTC. Residues: CASSYGQGSYGYTF.

This rearrangement joins TRBV19 to TRBJ2-1, with D possibly matching TRBD1 (6 bases). Germline loops: CDR1 LNHDA, CDR2 SQIVND (reference sequence). This CDR3 is built from 13 residues. Trimming left V 9 bases short and J 4 bases short, with 13 bases between. CDR3 sequence: CASRGWEYNEQFF. Here the CDR3 DNA reads TGTGCCAGCAGGGGTTGGGAGTACAATGAGCAGTTCTTC.

The genes are TRBV5-1 and TRBJ2-1, with a possible D match to TRBD1 (6 bases). This CDR3 contains 14 residues. Germline CDR1 is SGHRS and CDR2 is YFSETQ. V shed 0 bases and J shed 9 bases, with 13 bases lying between them. Here the CDR3 reads CASSLAAGAGEQFF. The CDR3 nucleotides read TGCGCCAGCAGCTTGGCCGCAGGGGCGGGTGAGCAGTTCTTC.

The chain recombines TRBV7-2 with TRBJ1-4, with D perhaps matching TRBD1 (6 bases). The V and J ends lost 5 bases and 8 bases respectively, with 18 bases between them. Germline CDR1 is SGHTA and CDR2 is FQGNSA. The CDR3 extends over 15 amino acids. CDR3 sequence (DNA): TGTGCCAGCAGCCCGACGGGGGGCGCGGGGGAAAAACTGTTTTTT. It is translated as CASSPTGGAGEKLFF.

V gene TRBV5-1 combines with J gene TRBJ2-3; D tentatively reads TRBD1 or TRBD2 (6 bases each). Germline loops: CDR1 SGHRS, CDR2 YFSETQ. The V and J ends lost 4 bases and 3 bases respectively, with 15 bases between them. CDR3 length equals 15 residues. CDR3 coding DNA: TGCGCCAGCAGCGGTCAAACAGGGAGGACAGATACGCAGTATTTT. It yields the protein CASSGQTGRTDTQYF.

The chain joins TRBV6-6 to TRBJ2-7; TRBD2 agrees at 7 bases. The germline gives CDR1 MNHNY, CDR2 SVGAGI (reference sequence). This CDR3 is built from 15 residues. The V segment lost 6 bases and the J segment 4 bases; nucleotides outside the gene matches: 12. CDR3 loop: CASSFLGPGGYEQYF. For the CDR3, the DNA is TGTGCCAGCAGCTTCTTGGGCCCGGGAGGTTACGAGCAGTACTTC.

The genes are TRBV25-1 and TRBJ2-1; no clear D gene. Germline loops: CDR1 MGHDK, CDR2 SYGVNS. This CDR3 is built from 11 residues. V was shortened by 4 bases and J by 10 bases, with 8 bases between the two germline ends. CDR3 coding DNA: TGTGCCAGCAGTGGGGTTTGGGAGCAGTTCTTC. It translates to CASSGVWEQFF. Full variable domain (remainder filled in from reference TRBV25-1 and TRBJ2-1): EADIYQTPRYLVIGTGKKITLECSQTMGHDKMYWYQQDPGMELHLIHYSYGVNSTEKGDLSSESTVSRIRTEHFPLTLESARPSHTSQYLCASSGVWEQFFGPGTRLTVL.

This chain connects TRBV15 to TRBJ1-1; D is unresolved. Germline V gives CDR1 LNHNV, CDR2 YYDKDF (reference sequence). The CDR3 totals 13 residues. V was cut by 0 bases and J by 8 bases, with 10 bases left in between. CDR3 nucleotide sequence: TGTGCCACCAGCAGAGATTTGCTGATGGAAGCTTTCTTT. As protein: CATSRDLLMEAFF.

This clone showed up just once. The rearrangement joins TRBV11-2 to TRBJ2-1; no clear D. V was shortened by 5 bases and J by 5 bases, with 10 bases between the two germline ends. CDR1 SGHAT and CDR2 FQNNGV come from the germline V gene. The CDR3 spans 13 residues. The CDR3 region is CASSVSRDNEQFF. CDR3 DNA: TGTGCCAGCAGCGTTTCTAGGGACAATGAGCAGTTCTTC.

This chain links TRBV19 with TRBJ2-1; D not resolved. The CDR3 is made up of 17 amino acids. Germline loops: CDR1 LNHDA, CDR2 SQIVND (reference sequence). V was trimmed by 2 bases and J by 1 base, leaving 15 bases between them. The CDR3 spells CASSIPFGRRSYNEQFF. The CDR3 bases are TGTGCCAGTAGTATACCCTTTGGAAGGCGGTCCTACAATGAGCAGTTCTTC.